Below, one T cell receptor (beta chain) is given with its context. As yet, its antigen is unknown. The repertoire was sequenced with immunoSEQ multiplex PCR; TCRdb's copy has only in-frame clones and lacks some. This repertoire shows about 110,000 clones, about nine tenths found once; its top ten account for around 1.9%. This entry is derived from a study of cytomegalovirus exposure and HLA in healthy donors. General study points: It was reported that the classifier diagnosed cytomegalovirus status with high specificity and sensitivity in both the original and validation cohorts.

Trimming removed 4 bases at V and 4 bases at J, with 20 bases between. CDR3 length: 16 residues. CDR1 and CDR2 (germline): MNHEY, SMNVEV (reference sequence). This TCR derives from a woman in her late teens or twenties in good health and CMV-seropositive. The chain is built from TRBV27 and TRBJ2-7, with unresolved D. Sequenced: PBMCs. Written as DNA, the CDR3 is TGTGCCAGCAGTTCCGTCTTTGATCCCTTGGCATACGAGCAGTACTTC. It translates to CASSSVFDPLAYEQYF.